A single T cell receptor beta chain is shown here with its context. The target antigen is unknown. TCRdb's table, derived via immunoSEQ multiplex PCR, lists solely in-frame clones and lacks some. This sample has over a million clones; around 75% occur once, and the top ten carry over 1.3%. This CDR3 spans 15 amino acids. Germline V lookup: CDR1 MNHEY, CDR2 SVGAGI. Trimming took off 0 bases at V and 5 bases at J, with 11 bases between the two ends. The data belong to a study of shared clonotypes between healthy human individuals. The study, taken as a whole, reports: The low donor count limited represented genetic and exposure-history diversity.

Input material: memory CD4+ T cells sorted from blood. Subset: CD45RA-negative fraction. The rearrangement links TRBV6-5 to TRBJ2-4; D remains ambiguous. The sequence was obtained from a man aged 18 to 29 in good health. CDR3 bases: TGTGCCAGCAGTTACTCCTCGTTCAAGGAAAACATTCAGTACTTC. Residues: CASSYSSFKENIQYF.